One sample yielded the 27 T cell receptor beta chains listed below, sequenced in a study of CXCR3-negative and CXCR3-positive naive CD8 T cells. cDNA libraries for TRB were generated by 5' RACE incorporating UMI labels. TCRdb reprocessed the 5' RACE reads and stores each CDR3 protein as one record, lacking DNA. The listing records 100,000 to 150,000 distinct CDR3 sequences. The sequencing input was naive CXCR3- CD8+ T cells from blood. This sample's subset: CD45RO-CCR7+CD27+CD95- naive CD8+ T cells lacking CXCR3 (TNR3-). The receptor set was obtained from a human donor in good health. Some clones in this sample may be carry-over from other donors' samples.

The V gene is TRBV6-5, the J gene TRBJ2-5. This CDR3 comprises 14 residues. CDR1 MNHEY and CDR2 SVGAGI come from the germline V gene. The CDR3 reads CASSYNFEEETQYF.

The gene calls are TRBV9 and TRBJ2-1; TCRdb outputs TRBD2, but without DNA this stays unchecked. The CDR3 is 17 amino acids. Looked up from germline, CDR1 is SGDLS and CDR2 is YYNGEE. The CDR3 is CASSPAPSGSSYNEQFF.

The chain recombines TRBV11-2 with TRBJ2-2; as DNA is missing, the TRBD1 call by TCRdb cannot be tested. The CDR3 spans 17 residues. The germline CDR1 and CDR2 sequences are SGHAT and FQNNGV. The CDR3 reads CASSSPSGTGNTGELFF.

This sequence joins TRBV7-9 and TRBJ2-3; absent DNA, TCRdb's TRBD1 call cannot be checked. Per germline, CDR1 SEHNR and CDR2 FQNEAQ (reference sequence). The CDR3 is 16 residues long. The CDR3 region is CASSAVTGFSTDTQYF. The whole variable domain, filled in from reference TRBV7-9 and TRBJ2-3, reads DTGVSQNPRHKITKRGQNVTFRCDPISEHNRLYWYRQTLGQGPEFLTYFQNEAQLEKSRLLSDRFSAERPKGSFSTLEIQRTEQGDSAMYLCASSAVTGFSTDTQYFGPGTRLTVL.

The chain employs TRBV5-1 and TRBJ2-7. Germline V gene lookup returns CDR1 SGHRS and CDR2 YFSETQ. This CDR3 is 14 amino acids long. CDR3: CASSLEPYSYEQYF.

The chain recombines TRBV28 with TRBJ2-5; TCRdb outputs TRBD1, but without DNA this stays unchecked. The CDR3 extends over 16 amino acids. Germline lookup yields CDR1 MDHEN and CDR2 SYDVKM. This CDR3 reads CASSFWTDLQGETQYF. Variable domain in full (rest from reference TRBV28 and TRBJ2-5): DVKVTQSSRYLVKRTGEKVFLECVQDMDHENMFWYRQDPGLGLRLIYFSYDVKMKEKGDIPEGYSVSREKKERFSLILESASTNQTSMYLCASSFWTDLQGETQYFGPGTRLLVL.

This chain links TRBV29-1 with TRBJ2-7. Germline V gene sequence: CDR1 SQVTM, CDR2 ANQGSEA. The CDR3 covers 12 residues. CDR3 amino acids: CSVVGLRNEQYF.

The chain links TRBV2 to TRBJ2-7. CDR1 is SNHLY and CDR2 is FYNNEI in the germline V gene. The CDR3 spans 13 residues. CDR3 region: CASSGRGSYEQYF.

The chain employs TRBV9 and TRBJ1-2; the D call from TCRdb, TRBD1, cannot be confirmed without DNA. CDR3 length: 13 residues. Germline values: CDR1 SGDLS, CDR2 YYNGEE. The CDR3 here is CASSHWGTGGYTF.

The chain uses TRBV29-1 and TRBJ1-1; TCRdb indicates TRBD1, and absent DNA this call remains unverified. The germline CDR1 and CDR2 sequences are SQVTM and ANQGSEA. The CDR3 consists of 13 residues. The chain's CDR3 is CSVARGPYTEAFF.

The V gene is TRBV9, the J gene TRBJ2-1; TCRdb lists TRBD2, though no DNA is available to test this call. Germline V CDR1 and CDR2: SGDLS, YYNGEE. This CDR3 contains 16 residues. CDR3 residues: CASSVEGLAGVNEQFF.

This chain joins TRBV28 and TRBJ1-2. The CDR3 totals 11 residues. Looked up from germline, CDR1 is MDHEN and CDR2 is SYDVKM. The CDR3 loop reads CASSLSYGYTF.

The chain employs TRBV5-6 and TRBJ2-1; TCRdb's D call of TRBD1 is untestable without DNA. CDR3 size: 14 residues. CDR1 and CDR2 from the germline V gene are SGHDT and YYEEEE. The CDR3 protein is CASSPDRQDNEQFF. Combining the CDR3 with reference TRBV5-6 and TRBJ2-1 gives the whole variable domain DAGVTQSPTHLIKTRGQQVTLRCSPKSGHDTVSWYQQALGQGPQFIFQYYEEEERQRGNFPDRFSGHQFPNYSSELNVNALLLGDSALYLCASSPDRQDNEQFFGPGTRLTVL.

The chain uses TRBV19 and TRBJ2-1; TCRdb picks TRBD1, but there is no DNA to check that call. Germline V CDR1 and CDR2: LNHDA, SQIVND (reference sequence). The CDR3 length is 15 residues. The CDR3 spells CASSIVLGQGHEQFF.

The chain carries TRBV6-2 or TRBV6-3 and TRBJ2-7; TCRdb's assignment of TRBD2 cannot be checked, as there is no DNA. CDR3 length: 14 residues. The germline gives CDR1 MNHEY, CDR2 SVGEGT. The CDR3 sequence is CASGGTSGSYEQYF.

J is TRBJ2-4 and V is TRBV7-9; the TCRdb D gene call, TRBD2, has no DNA to confirm it. Germline V lookup: CDR1 SEHNR, CDR2 FQNEAQ (reference sequence). The CDR3 runs 14 residues. The CDR3 is CASSPPIAKNIQYF.

The chain carries TRBV19 and TRBJ1-2. This CDR3 is built from 15 residues. The germline gives CDR1 LNHDA, CDR2 SQIVND (reference sequence). The CDR3 sequence: CASSLREGGDYGYTF.

This chain links TRBV7-8 with TRBJ2-7; lacking DNA, the TRBD1 call made by TCRdb goes unchecked. Germline values: CDR1 SGHVS, CDR2 FQNEAQ. The CDR3 length is 15 residues. The chain's CDR3 is CASSSDRFASYEQYF.

The rearrangement joins TRBV29-1 to TRBJ2-1; TCRdb's D call of TRBD1 is untestable without DNA. The CDR3 contains 12 residues. Germline V gene lookup returns CDR1 SQVTM and CDR2 ANQGSEA. The CDR3 loop is CSVWAGKEEQFF.

This rearrangement joins TRBV4-3 to TRBJ2-1; TCRdb's assignment of TRBD1 cannot be checked, as there is no DNA. CDR3 length equals 17 residues. The germline V gene encodes CDR1 LGHNA and CDR2 YSLEER. The CDR3 sequence is CASSQDPDGTAYNEQFF.

This chain links TRBV7-3 with TRBJ2-3. Germline CDR1 reads SGHTA; CDR2 reads FQGTGA. This CDR3 contains 13 residues. The CDR3 here is CASRENTLDTQYF.

The chain employs TRBV7-9 and TRBJ2-1; the D gene TCRdb calls, TRBD1, cannot be checked with no DNA. Germline values: CDR1 SEHNR, CDR2 FQNEAQ (reference sequence). This CDR3 is 14 amino acids long. The CDR3 here is CASSWTVGPNEQFF.

V and J are TRBV20-1 and TRBJ2-1; the D call of TRBD2 rests on TCRdb alone, since no DNA is present to check it. Looked up from germline, CDR1 is DFQATT and CDR2 is SNEGSKA (reference sequence). The CDR3 consists of 16 residues. CDR3: CSAGTSGRTTYNEQFF.

The chain joins TRBV4-1 to TRBJ2-7; there is no DNA to check the TCRdb D call of TRBD2. There are 14 residues in the CDR3. Germline V gives CDR1 MGHRA, CDR2 YSYEKL. CDR3 sequence: CAGSQEAQSYEQYF.

The V gene is TRBV12-3 or TRBV12-4, the J gene TRBJ2-3. This CDR3 is built from 14 residues. The CDR3 here is CASSLAASTDTQYF.

J is TRBJ2-3 and V is TRBV2; TCRdb reports TRBD1, a call that lacks DNA to check it against. Germline lookup yields CDR1 SNHLY and CDR2 FYNNEI. This CDR3 region has 12 residues. The CDR3 is CASRGTEDTQYF.

The rearrangement links TRBV29-1 to TRBJ2-7; TCRdb returns TRBD1, unconfirmable since there is no DNA. The CDR3 is 11 residues long. In germline, CDR1 is SQVTM, CDR2 ANQGSEA. The CDR3 sequence is CSVELGDEQYF.